Below, 22 T cell receptor beta chains from the same sample are listed, as sequenced in a study of shared clonotypes between healthy human individuals. The repertoire was sequenced with immunoSEQ multiplex PCR; TCRdb's copy has only in-frame clones and lacks some. Of about 1.5 million clones listed, 95% to 99% were seen once; the top ten hold approximately 0.44%. The material sequenced was naive CD4+ T cells sorted from blood. The subset is: CD45RA+ positively selected. These receptors came from a man under 40 in good health.

In its sample, this clone was seen once. This sample also contains other DNA sequences that code for the same CDR3. V is TRBV5-1 and J is TRBJ2-1; TRBD2 matches 7 bases. Germline CDR1 is SGHRS and CDR2 is YFSETQ. The CDR3 loop spans 13 amino acids. Trimming removed 3 bases from V and 5 bases from J; junction bases left unmatched: 2. The CDR3 reads CASSSLADNEQFF. CDR3 sequence (DNA): TGCGCCAGCAGCTCCCTAGCGGACAATGAGCAGTTCTTC.

CDR3 nucleotides: TGTGCCATCAGTGAGTCAACAGCTAATGAAAAACTGTTTTTT. This encodes CAISESTANEKLFF. The chain carries TRBV10-3 and TRBJ1-4; D gene uncertain. The CDR3 sequence is 14 residues long. Germline loops: CDR1 ENHRY, CDR2 SYGVKD. The germline V and J ends were trimmed by 0 bases and 3 bases, with 5 bases remaining between them.

The chain combines TRBV6-1 with TRBJ1-3, with 9 bases aligning to TRBD1. The CDR3 is 14 residues long. The germline V gene encodes CDR1 MNHNS and CDR2 SASEGT. Germline trimming cut 10 bases from V and 4 bases from J; bases unmatched to any gene: 8. CDR3 DNA: TGTGCCATCACCGGGACAGGGTTAGGAAACACCATATATTTT. Translating it yields CAITGTGLGNTIYF.

The chain carries TRBV10-2 and TRBJ1-5; D gene ambiguous. The CDR3 is made up of 13 amino acids. Per the germline V gene, CDR1 is WSHSY and CDR2 is SAAADI. V dropped 4 bases and J dropped 6 bases, with 10 bases sitting between them. The CDR3 region has the DNA TGCGCCAGCAGTGGATCCAGCGGTCAGCCCCAGCATTTT. Translating it yields CASSGSSGQPQHF.

This clone was seen only once. V and J are TRBV4-1 and TRBJ2-7; no clear D gene. Looked up from germline, CDR1 is MGHRA and CDR2 is YSYEKL. V gave up 1 base and J gave up 3 bases, with 19 bases separating them. The CDR3 is 17 amino acids. The CDR3 region is CASSQGWALPYGYEQYF. The CDR3 DNA reads as TGCGCCAGCAGCCAAGGGTGGGCCCTCCCTTACGGCTACGAGCAGTACTTC.

This sequence joins TRBV19 and TRBJ2-7; the D call may be TRBD1 or TRBD2 (7 bases each). In germline, CDR1 is LNHDA, CDR2 SQIVND (reference sequence). V was clipped by 6 bases and J by 3 bases, with 15 bases between them. CDR3 size: 14 residues. Here the CDR3 DNA reads TGTGCCAGTAGCCCATCAGGGGGGGTCTACGAGCAGTACTTC. Translating it yields CASSPSGGVYEQYF.

The chain carries TRBV9 and TRBJ2-2, with 7 nucleotides matching TRBD2. This CDR3 has 15 residues. V dropped 2 bases and J dropped 0; count of bases not matched to a gene: 1. CDR1 is SGDLS, CDR2 YYNGEE, per germline. In DNA form, the CDR3 reads TGTGCCAGCAGCGTTAGCGGGCCGAACACCGGGGAGCTGTTTTTT. Amino acid sequence: CASSVSGPNTGELFF.

This clone has just one count. This chain joins TRBV2 and TRBJ2-7; D is possibly TRBD2 (5 bases). Trimming left V 7 bases short and J 0 bases short, with 25 bases between. The CDR3 totals 18 residues. The germline CDR1 and CDR2 sequences are SNHLY and FYNNEI. CDR3 region: CASKRYSGIAQGSYEQYF. In DNA, the CDR3 is TGTGCCAGCAAGAGATACAGCGGAATAGCCCAAGGCTCCTACGAGCAGTACTTC.

The chain has TRBV7-8 and TRBJ1-5; 11 bases map to TRBD1. The J segment lost 1 base and the V segment lost 5 bases, leaving 13 bases of the junction unmatched. The CDR3 loop spans 19 amino acids. Germline V gene sequence: CDR1 SGHVS, CDR2 FQNEAQ. The CDR3 reads CASSIQSGTGGASNQPQHF. CDR3 sequence (DNA): TGTGCCAGCAGCATACAGTCCGGGACAGGGGGTGCGAGCAATCAGCCCCAGCATTTT.

This chain connects TRBV18 to TRBJ2-5, with 9 bases identical to TRBD1. V shed 0 bases, J shed 1 base, and the junction held 9 bases outside the gene matches. CDR1 is KGHSH and CDR2 is LQKENI in the germline V gene. CDR3 length: 18 amino acids. In DNA form, the CDR3 reads TGTGCCAGCTCACCACCGGGACAGGGTTCGAGAACCCAAGAGACCCAGTACTTC. It translates to CASSPPGQGSRTQETQYF.

In this sample, this clone turned up once. The chain couples TRBV5-8 to TRBJ1-5; D uncertain. CDR1 and CDR2 (germline): SGHTS, YDEGEE. The length of the CDR3 is 16 residues. Trimming cost V 4 bases and J 0 bases, with 14 bases left between them. CDR3 DNA: TGTGCCAGCAGCCAAAACGACCGTTATAGCAATCAGCCCCAGCATTTT. Residues: CASSQNDRYSNQPQHF.

The chain links TRBV28 to TRBJ2-7; perhaps TRBD1 as D (6 bases). The CDR3 covers 15 residues. The ends were cut back, 10 bases at V and 0 bases at J, with 19 bases in the middle. Germline V lookup: CDR1 MDHEN, CDR2 SYDVKM. The CDR3 region is CAIRLPRGPSYEQYF. The CDR3 DNA reads TGTGCCATCAGACTCCCCAGGGGACCCTCCTACGAGCAGTACTTC.

The rearrangement joins TRBV2 to TRBJ1-4; D gene uncertain. V lost 6 bases to trimming and J lost 7 bases, with 15 bases between them. CDR1 and CDR2 (germline): SNHLY, FYNNEI. The CDR3 is made up of 14 amino acids. Here the CDR3 DNA reads TGTGCCAGCAGATGGGAGTCTGCGGGTGAAAAACTGTTTTTT. Its protein is CASRWESAGEKLFF.

This rearrangement joins TRBV7-2 to TRBJ1-3; unclear D gene. The germline CDR1 and CDR2 sequences are SGHTA and FQGNSA. The CDR3 is 14 residues long. The ends were cut back, 3 bases at V and 1 base at J, with 7 bases in the middle. The CDR3 is CASSFGRSGNTIYF. Here the CDR3 DNA reads TGTGCCAGCAGCTTCGGACGGTCTGGAAACACCATATATTTT. Full variable domain (missing parts from reference TRBV7-2 and TRBJ1-3): GAGVSQSPSNKVTEKGKDVELRCDPISGHTALYWYRQSLGQGLEFLIYFQGNSAPDKSGLPSDRFSAERTGGSVSTLTIQRTQQEDSAVYLCASSFGRSGNTIYFGEGSWLTVV.

This clone was counted once. The chain uses TRBV6-1 and TRBJ2-7; TRBD1 matches at 7 bases. Germline loops: CDR1 MNHNS, CDR2 SASEGT. The CDR3 spans 16 residues. V lost 4 bases, J lost 0 bases, and 9 bases stayed unmatched. This CDR3 reads CASSATPGQASYEQYF. In nucleotides, the CDR3 is TGTGCCAGCAGTGCGACACCCGGACAGGCCTCCTACGAGCAGTACTTC.

The V and J genes are TRBV28 and TRBJ2-7; 7 bases are shared with TRBD2. CDR1 MDHEN and CDR2 SYDVKM come from the germline V gene. Trimming removed 6 bases from V and 6 bases from J; junction bases left unmatched: 11. The CDR3 length is 14 residues. In nucleotides, the CDR3 is TGTGCCAGCAGACCCCGGGGGGTCCCCCTCGAGCAGTACTTC. It encodes CASRPRGVPLEQYF.

This CDR3 reads CASSLFPSWRETQYF. CDR3 bases: TGTGCCAGCAGCTTATTCCCCTCGTGGAGGGAGACCCAGTACTTC. The chain carries TRBV7-2 and TRBJ2-5, with a weak D call TRBD2 (5 bases). There are 15 residues in the CDR3. V lost 2 bases and J 5 bases, leaving 15 bases between the germline ends. The germline CDR1 and CDR2 sequences are SGHTA and FQGNSA.

This chain connects TRBV19 to TRBJ2-7, with unresolved D. The CDR3 is made up of 14 amino acids. CDR1 and CDR2 from the germline V gene are LNHDA and SQIVND (reference sequence). The CDR3 loop is CPPVYARKDYEQYF. CDR3 coding DNA: TGTCCCCCGGTATATGCACGAAAGGACTACGAGCAGTACTTC.

CDR3 sequence: CASRSSRASSYGYTF. Written as DNA, the CDR3 is TGTGCCAGCCGGTCGAGCAGGGCCTCCAGCTATGGCTACACCTTC. V usage is TRBV6-5 and J usage is TRBJ1-2; D perhaps matches TRBD1 (5 bases). This CDR3 has 15 amino acids. V was trimmed by 8 bases and J by 4 bases, leaving 20 bases between them. In germline, CDR1 is MNHEY, CDR2 SVGAGI.

The gene calls are TRBV5-4 and TRBJ2-1, with D tentatively TRBD1 (5 bases). Germline V CDR1 and CDR2: SGHNT, YYREEE (reference sequence). CDR3 size: 13 residues. V was clipped by 0 bases and J by 9 bases, with 10 bases between them. CDR3 DNA: TGTGCCAGCAGCTTGGGCAGGGCGGTTGAGCAGTTCTTC. Its translation is CASSLGRAVEQFF. Based on the CDR3 plus reference TRBV5-4 and TRBJ2-1, the full variable domain is ETGVTQSPTHLIKTRGQQVTLRCSSQSGHNTVSWYQQALGQGPQFIFQYYREEENGRGNFPPRFSGLQFPNYSSELNVNALELDDSALYLCASSLGRAVEQFFGPGTRLTVL.

The chain is built from TRBV29-1 and TRBJ2-7; D ambiguous. CDR3 size: 15 residues. Germline CDR1 reads SQVTM; CDR2 reads ANQGSEA. V shed 3 bases and J shed 0 bases, with 15 bases lying between them. The CDR3 sequence is CSVESPGVGSYEQYF. The CDR3 coding sequence is TGCAGCGTTGAGTCCCCTGGGGTAGGCTCCTACGAGCAGTACTTC.

The chain couples TRBV5-1 to TRBJ2-2; TRBD1 matches at 10 bases. From germline, CDR1 is SGHRS and CDR2 YFSETQ. This CDR3 is 16 amino acids long. The junction had 7 bases not matched to a gene; V was cut back by 4 bases and J by 4 bases. CDR3 sequence (DNA): TGCGCCAGCAGCCGACAGGGGGCGGAAAGCACCGGGGAGCTGTTTTTT. This codes for CASSRQGAESTGELFF.